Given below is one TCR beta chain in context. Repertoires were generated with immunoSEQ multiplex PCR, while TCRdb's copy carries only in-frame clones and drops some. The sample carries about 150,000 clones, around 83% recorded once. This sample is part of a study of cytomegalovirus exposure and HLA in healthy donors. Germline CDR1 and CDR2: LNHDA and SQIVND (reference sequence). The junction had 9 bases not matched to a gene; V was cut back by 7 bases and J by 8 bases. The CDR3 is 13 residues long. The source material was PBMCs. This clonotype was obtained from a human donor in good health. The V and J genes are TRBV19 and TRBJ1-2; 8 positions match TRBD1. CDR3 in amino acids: CASTFGQGRGYTF. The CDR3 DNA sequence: TGTGCCAGTACCTTCGGACAGGGCCGGGGCTACACCTTC.